The 24 T cell receptor beta chains below were found in one sample sequenced in a study of regulatory T cells in long-lasting Graves disease. Investigators prepared the TCR beta libraries by applying iRepertoire HTBI primers and Arm-PCR of CDR3 regions. TCRdb passed the multiplex PCR reads through MiXCR, listing each CDR3 protein once. The sample contains 450,000 to 600,000 distinct CDR3 sequences, roughly 13% of which appear only once. Regarding time point: newly diagnosed GD, antithyroid drugs for less than 3 months. Scientists built the TCR library using RNA that was extracted from PBMCs. The data were also submitted as part of a second study, on T cells in Graves' hyperthyroidism and ophthalmopathy.

The sequencing used peripheral blood mononuclear cells (PBMCs), collected at new diagnosis, from a patient treated with antithyroid drugs. These receptors were collected from a man aged 25 to 40 with Graves disease.

This clonotype has a count of ten or more. J is TRBJ1-2 and V is TRBV13; D is ambiguous. The CDR3 loop spans 15 amino acids. The V gene lost 4 bases and the J gene lost 5 bases, with 17 bases spanning the gap. Germline V lookup: CDR1 PRHDT, CDR2 FYEKMQ (reference sequence). CDR3 nucleotides: TGTGCCAGCAGCTCCGGTTGGCCATCACTATATGGCTACACCTTC. Translated, it gives CASSSGWPSLYGYTF.

Many counts were recorded for this clonotype. The chain has TRBV18 and TRBJ1-5; 8 nucleotides align to TRBD1. The trim removed 5 bases at V and 4 bases at J, leaving 7 bases unmatched. This CDR3 has 15 amino acids. Germline V gives CDR1 KGHSH, CDR2 LQKENI. The CDR3 coding sequence is TGTGCCAGCTCAGTTCAGGGGGCGAGGAATCAGCCCCAGCATTTT. Its protein is CASSVQGARNQPQHF.

This clonotype was observed at least ten times. The chain is built from TRBV10-3 and TRBJ1-2; D remains ambiguous. CDR3 size: 15 residues. Germline V lookup: CDR1 ENHRY, CDR2 SYGVKD. Trimming stripped 3 bases from V and 2 bases from J, with 13 bases between. CDR3 in DNA: TGTGCCATCAGTGATATGAGGCCGATGAACTATGGCTACACCTTC. Its translation: CAISDMRPMNYGYTF.

This clonotype was seen at least ten times. This chain connects TRBV5-1 to TRBJ2-6; D gene uncertain. V was trimmed by 4 bases and J by 0 bases, leaving 11 bases between them. This CDR3 has 16 residues. The germline CDR1 and CDR2 sequences are SGHRS and YFSETQ. CDR3 sequence (DNA): TGCGCCAGCAGCCCATCAGAGGTCTCTGGGGCCAACGTCCTGACTTTC. It specifies CASSPSEVSGANVLTF.

This clonotype was seen repeatedly, ten times or more. The chain links TRBV20-1 to TRBJ1-4, with D maybe TRBD1 (5 bases). Trimming removed 1 base from V and 6 bases from J, with 6 bases in between. Germline V gene sequence: CDR1 DFQATT, CDR2 SNEGSKA (reference sequence). CDR3 length: 12 residues. The CDR3 region has the DNA TGCAGTGCTAGAGTGGGGCATGAAAAACTGTTTTTT. Translated, it gives CSARVGHEKLFF.

V is TRBV3-1 and J is TRBJ1-5; possible D gene TRBD1, 6 bases. The CDR3 extends over 16 amino acids. Trimming took off 2 bases at V and 6 bases at J, with 17 bases between the two ends. Germline CDR1 and CDR2: LGHDT and YNNKEL (reference sequence). CDR3 region: CASSQNSQGAIQPQHF. The CDR3 DNA reads TGTGCCAGCAGCCAAAACTCACAGGGTGCCATTCAGCCCCAGCATTTT.

As for this clonotype: This may be a read error: a much more frequent sequence differs by one nucleotide. V usage is TRBV20-1 and J usage is TRBJ2-1, with a tentative D call TRBD2 (7 bases). Trimming removed 3 bases at V and 1 base at J, with 16 bases between. Germline-derived CDR1 and CDR2 are DFQATT and SNEGSKA (reference sequence). This CDR3 is 16 amino acids long. CDR3 DNA sequence: TGCAGTGCTAGTGCGGTGGGAGGGGGGTCCTACAATGAGCAGTTCTTC. Amino acid sequence: CSASAVGGGSYNEQFF.

The table lists this clonotype with many counts. The J gene is TRBJ1-2, the V gene TRBV12-3 or TRBV12-4; 7 bases are shared with TRBD1. Unmatched junction bases numbered 8, after V lost 5 bases and J lost 5 bases. The CDR3 is 14 residues long. CDR3 in amino acids: CASSPRTGEYGYTF. In DNA form, the CDR3 reads TGTGCCAGCAGTCCTCGGACAGGAGAATATGGCTACACCTTC.

The sample holds many counts of this clonotype. V gene TRBV6-1 combines with J gene TRBJ2-7; no clear D. The germline V gene encodes CDR1 MNHNS and CDR2 SASEGT. V lost 6 bases and J lost 3, with 12 bases in between. The length of the CDR3 is 13 residues. For the CDR3, the DNA is TGTGCCAGCAGCTTGACAAGAGGCTACGAGCAGTACTTC. It specifies CASSLTRGYEQYF.

This clonotype came up many times. The chain recombines TRBV29-1 with TRBJ2-1, with D perhaps given as TRBD1 or TRBD2 (5 bases each). V lost 7 bases to trimming and J lost 0 bases, with 10 bases between them. Germline CDR1 is SQVTM and CDR2 is ANQGSEA. The CDR3 length is 13 residues. In nucleotides, the CDR3 is TGCAGCGGGGACGCCAGCTCCTACAATGAGCAGTTCTTC. It specifies CSGDASSYNEQFF.

The rearrangement uses TRBV5-4 and TRBJ2-2; D gene unclear. The germline V gene has CDR1 SGHNT and CDR2 YYREEE (reference sequence). The CDR3 sequence is 15 residues long. V was trimmed by 0 bases and J by 6 bases, leaving 12 bases between them. The CDR3 reads CASSLGASTSGELFF. The DNA of the CDR3 is TGTGCCAGCAGCTTGGGGGCTAGTACATCCGGGGAGCTGTTTTTT.

The sample holds many counts of this clonotype. The chain carries TRBV6-4 and TRBJ2-1, with TRBD2 identical over 10 bases. This CDR3 contains 15 residues. Trimming took 6 bases from V and 7 from J; bases not matched to a gene: 9. CDR1 and CDR2 (germline): MRHNA, SNTAGT. The CDR3 spells CASRSLAGALNEQFF. In DNA form, the CDR3 reads TGTGCCAGCAGATCCCTAGCGGGAGCATTGAATGAGCAGTTCTTC.

This rearrangement joins TRBV20-1 to TRBJ2-1, with 11 bases aligning to TRBD2. The CDR3 runs to 14 residues. Germline V gene sequence: CDR1 DFQATT, CDR2 SNEGSKA (reference sequence). The J segment lost 5 bases and the V segment lost 4 bases, leaving 4 bases of the junction unmatched. The CDR3 here is CSAMGGLADNEQFF. The CDR3 DNA follows: TGCAGTGCTATGGGGGGACTAGCGGACAATGAGCAGTTCTTC.

This chain links TRBV5-1 with TRBJ2-7; weak D call: TRBD2 (5 bases). V was shortened by 4 bases and J by 3 bases, with 14 bases between the two germline ends. Germline V gives CDR1 SGHRS, CDR2 YFSETQ. The CDR3 runs 14 residues. The CDR3 coding sequence is TGCGCCAGCAGCCAAGGACTCACCAACTACGAGCAGTACTTC. Protein sequence: CASSQGLTNYEQYF.

This clonotype has a count of ten or more. The CDR3 sequence is CASSTLWTSPANSPLHF. Written as DNA, the CDR3 is TGTGCCAGCAGTACCCTATGGACAAGTCCAGCGAATTCACCCCTCCACTTT. This chain uses TRBV27 with TRBJ1-6; weak D call: TRBD1 (5 bases). Germline CDR1 reads MNHEY; CDR2 reads SMNVEV (reference sequence). Trimming took 5 bases from V and 7 from J, leaving 21 bases between them. This CDR3 comprises 17 residues.

This clonotype occurred many times. The V gene is TRBV6-1, the J gene TRBJ2-5; D might be TRBD2 (6 bases). V shed 2 bases and J shed 4 bases, with 14 bases lying between them. The V gene's germline CDR1 is MNHNS and CDR2 SASEGT. The CDR3 is 15 amino acids. The CDR3 spells CASSEYGSERETQYF. As DNA, the CDR3 is TGTGCCAGCAGTGAATACGGGAGTGAGAGAGAGACCCAGTACTTC.

The table lists this clonotype with many counts. The V and J genes are TRBV20-1 and TRBJ1-1; 12 positions match TRBD1. The CDR3 is 17 residues long. Germline assignment: CDR1 DFQATT and CDR2 SNEGSKA (reference sequence). After removal of 5 bases from V and 0 bases from J, the junction contained 10 bases not matched to a gene. Here the CDR3 reads CSAPNPGQGALNTEAFF. For the CDR3, the DNA is TGCAGTGCTCCAAATCCGGGACAGGGGGCCCTGAACACTGAAGCTTTCTTT.

This clonotype was recorded at least ten times. V usage is TRBV12-3 or TRBV12-4 and J usage is TRBJ2-1; no clear D gene. The CDR3 has 13 residues. V was shortened by 7 bases and J by 8 bases, with 15 bases between the two germline ends. The CDR3 DNA follows: TGTGCCAGCACCCCCGGAGCTTCCTATGAGCAGTTCTTC. It specifies CASTPGASYEQFF.

There are many counts of this clonotype. The chain employs TRBV7-3 and TRBJ1-1, with unresolved D. This CDR3 has 13 amino acids. In germline, CDR1 is SGHTA, CDR2 FQGTGA. Trimming cost V 5 bases and J 2 bases, with 9 bases left between them. The CDR3 DNA reads TGTGCCAGCAGCCTACAGATTAACACTGAAGCTTTCTTT. It yields the protein CASSLQINTEAFF.

This clonotype has at least ten counts. This chain uses TRBV12-3 or TRBV12-4 with TRBJ2-7; 7 bases line up with TRBD2. The CDR3 has 14 amino acids. With 3 bases clipped from V and 7 bases from J, the junction kept 9 bases outside the gene matches. This chain's CDR3 is CASSLTSLVDEQYF. CDR3 in DNA: TGTGCCAGCAGTTTGACTAGCCTAGTTGATGAGCAGTACTTC.

This clonotype appeared a few times. The CDR3 DNA sequence: TGTGCCAGCAGCCTAAAAAGGGACAGCTTAAATGAAAAACTGTTTTTT. It translates to CASSLKRDSLNEKLFF. The V and J genes are TRBV5-6 and TRBJ1-4; 7 nucleotides align to TRBD1. The length of the CDR3 is 16 residues. Germline V CDR1 and CDR2: SGHDT, YYEEEE. The ends lost 4 bases at V and 5 bases at J; junction bases unmatched: 11.

This clonotype appeared a few times. Just one base apart from a much larger clone, this may be a read error. The chain uses TRBV11-1 and TRBJ2-7; 8 bases line up with TRBD1. The CDR3 covers 15 residues. Germline V gives CDR1 SGHAT, CDR2 FQDESV (reference sequence). CDR3 sequence reads: CASSRDRGLAYEQCF. The CDR3 coding sequence is TGTGCCAGCAGCAGAGACAGGGGACTTGCCTACGAGCAGTGCTTC. Drawing the rest from reference TRBV11-1 and TRBJ2-7, the complete variable domain is EAEVAQSPRYKITEKSQAVAFWCDPISGHATLYWYRQILGQGPELLVQFQDESVVDDSQLPKDRFSAERLKGVDSTLKIQPAELGDSAMYLCASSRDRGLAYEQCFGPGTRLTVT.

This clonotype was found many times. V usage is TRBV24-1 and J usage is TRBJ2-7; either TRBD1 or TRBD2 may fit D (5 bases each). Looked up from germline, CDR1 is KGHDR and CDR2 is SFDVKD. CDR3 length: 15 residues. Trimming took 3 bases from V and 6 from J, leaving 17 bases between them. The CDR3 DNA sequence: TGTGCCACCAGTGATGTGGGGGTTGTGTCTAGCGAGCAGTACTTC. Translated, it gives CATSDVGVVSSEQYF.

This clonotype was detected ten times or more. The CDR3 nucleotides read TGTGCCAGCAGTTTAGAAGGGGCGAATACAGATACGCAGTATTTT. As protein: CASSLEGANTDTQYF. The rearrangement uses TRBV12-3 or TRBV12-4 and TRBJ2-3; TRBD1 might be the D (5 bases). The CDR3 loop spans 15 amino acids. V was shortened by 1 base and J by 3 bases, with 11 bases between the two germline ends.